Described below is a single T cell receptor beta chain sequence and its context. Its antigen is still unknown. The junction had 9 bases not matched to a gene; V was cut back by 5 bases and J by 0 bases. The germline V gene encodes CDR1 SGHRS and CDR2 YFSETQ. CDR3 length: 17 residues. This sample was included in a study of cytomegalovirus exposure and HLA in healthy donors. Study findings and constraints: A later analysis showed HLA-associated TCR beta chains outstripping equally common others in clonal expansion.

With 60 Vbeta and 13 Jbeta primers, the PCR was carried out. Generated by immunoSEQ multiplex PCR, the TCRdb table keeps only in-frame clones and is missing some. Of tens of thousands of clones listed, roughly 70% are singletons. The sequencing input was PBMCs. The clonotype was recovered from a man between 65 and 85 years old in good health and CMV-seronegative. The J gene is TRBJ2-3, the V gene TRBV5-1; TRBD1 aligns across 10 bases. The CDR3: CASSRTGGGSSTDTQYF. DNA for the CDR3: TGCGCCAGCAGTAGGACAGGGGGGGGCTCTAGCACAGATACGCAGTATTTT.